This TCR beta chain is from a study of T-cell reconstitution after alpha-beta-depleted transplantation in children. Study-wide findings and caveats: Alpha-beta T cells present about two months after transplant were reported to originate from several hundred expanded graft clones. From newly produced T cells came most of the T-cell counts and diversity one year after transplant.

This sample's TCRbeta library carried unique molecular identifier barcodes. TCRdb processed the PCR reads anew with MiXCR; each CDR3 protein has one entry. This sample yields about 1,000,000 distinct CDR3 sequences, of which around 30% are seen a single time; about 28% belongs to the top ten. In the case of this clonotype: Its antigen is not known.

J was trimmed by 13 bases and V by 5 bases; bases with no gene match: 6. The CDR3 contains 12 residues. This specimen was PBMCs, mostly from graft donor cells, taken 360 days after TCRalphabeta/CD19-depleted stem cell transplant. This chain links TRBV12-3 or TRBV12-4 with TRBJ1-4, with TRBD1 matching 8 bases. The TCR comes from a boy under two years old who had a stem cell transplant for SCID, so the T cells may come from the graft donor. The CDR3 reads CASSHDRGGLFF. The DNA for the CDR3 is TGTGCCAGCAGTCACGACAGGGGAGGACTGTTTTTT.